This is a list of T cell receptor beta chains from one sample in a study of blood T cell repertoires in COVID-19. The method was immunoSEQ multiplex PCR; TCRdb's version includes in-frame clones alone and lacks a portion of them. Of about 270,000 clones listed, around nine tenths are singletons. The material sequenced was peripheral blood. The receptors come from a man aged 40-49 years with active or convalescent COVID-19. CDR3s include the opening cysteine and the closing phenylalanine or tryptophan.

>TRBJ1-4|TRBV2
CASSPRDRENEKLFF
>TRBJ2-3|TRBV2
CASCREKDTQYF
>TRBJ2-3|TRBV18
CASSQRGGSTDTQYF
>TRBJ2-2|TRBV11-3
CASSSSGSNTGELFF
>TRBJ2-5|TRBV18
CASSPQQQETQYF
>TRBJ2-1|TRBV27
CASIGAGYEQFF
>TRBJ1-5|TRBV30
CAWTYRGLTQPQHF
>TRBJ2-7|TRBV9
CASSALGAGELYEQYF
>TRBJ1-5|TRBV18
CASSPTQTGGNQPQHF
>TRBJ1-2|TRBV5-1
CASSSAHGQGLRGYTF
>TRBJ1-2|TRBV20-1
CSASDHSGILYGYTF